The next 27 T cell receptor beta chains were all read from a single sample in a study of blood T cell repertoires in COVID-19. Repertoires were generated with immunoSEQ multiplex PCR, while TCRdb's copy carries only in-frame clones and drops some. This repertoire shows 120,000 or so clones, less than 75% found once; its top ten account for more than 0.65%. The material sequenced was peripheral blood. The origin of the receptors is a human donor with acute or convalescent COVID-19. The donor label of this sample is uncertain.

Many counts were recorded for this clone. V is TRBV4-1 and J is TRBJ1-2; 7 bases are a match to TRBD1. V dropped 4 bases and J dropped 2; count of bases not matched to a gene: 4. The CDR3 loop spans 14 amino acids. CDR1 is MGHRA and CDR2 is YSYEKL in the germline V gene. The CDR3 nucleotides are TGCGCCAGCAGCCCCCCGACAGGGAACTATGGCTACACCTTC. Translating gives CASSPPTGNYGYTF.

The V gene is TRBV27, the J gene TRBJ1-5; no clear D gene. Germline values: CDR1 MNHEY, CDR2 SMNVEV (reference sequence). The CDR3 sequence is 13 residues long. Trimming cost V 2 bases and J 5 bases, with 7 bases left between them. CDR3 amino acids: CASSLMGHQPQHF. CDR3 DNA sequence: TGTGCCAGCAGTTTAATGGGCCATCAGCCCCAGCATTTT.

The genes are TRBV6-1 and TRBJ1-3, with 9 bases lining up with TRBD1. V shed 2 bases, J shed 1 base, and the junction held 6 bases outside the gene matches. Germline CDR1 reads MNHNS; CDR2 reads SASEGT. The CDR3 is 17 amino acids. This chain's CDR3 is CASSENMGQGSGNTIYF. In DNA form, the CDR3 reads TGTGCCAGCAGTGAAAACATGGGACAGGGATCTGGAAACACCATATATTTT.

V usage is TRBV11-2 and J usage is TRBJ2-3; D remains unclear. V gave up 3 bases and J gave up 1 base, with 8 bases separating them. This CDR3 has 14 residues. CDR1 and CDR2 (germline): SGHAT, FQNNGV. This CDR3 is CASSFSRGTDTQYF. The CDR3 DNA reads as TGTGCCAGCAGCTTTAGTCGGGGCACAGATACGCAGTATTTT.

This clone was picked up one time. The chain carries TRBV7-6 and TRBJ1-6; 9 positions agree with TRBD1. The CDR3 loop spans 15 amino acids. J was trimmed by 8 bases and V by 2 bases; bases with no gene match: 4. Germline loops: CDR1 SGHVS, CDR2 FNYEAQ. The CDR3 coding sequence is TGTGCCAGCAGCTTAAGGGGACAGGGAGATTCACCCCTCCACTTT. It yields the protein CASSLRGQGDSPLHF.

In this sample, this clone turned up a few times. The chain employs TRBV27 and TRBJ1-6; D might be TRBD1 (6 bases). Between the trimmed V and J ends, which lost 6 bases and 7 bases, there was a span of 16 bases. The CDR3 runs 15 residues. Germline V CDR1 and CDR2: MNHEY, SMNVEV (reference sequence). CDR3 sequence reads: CASSPRQVSNSPLHF. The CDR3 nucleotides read TGTGCCAGCAGCCCCAGACAGGTCAGCAATTCACCCCTCCACTTT.

The CDR3 nucleotides are TGTGCCAGCAGCTCTACAGGGTTTAGGGACGAGCAGTACGTC. The encoded protein is CASSSTGFRDEQYV. The chain joins TRBV5-5 to TRBJ2-7; D might be TRBD1 (6 bases). CDR1 SGHKS and CDR2 YYEKEE come from the germline V gene (reference sequence). Trimming removed 3 bases from V and 5 bases from J, with 15 bases in between. The length of the CDR3 is 14 residues.

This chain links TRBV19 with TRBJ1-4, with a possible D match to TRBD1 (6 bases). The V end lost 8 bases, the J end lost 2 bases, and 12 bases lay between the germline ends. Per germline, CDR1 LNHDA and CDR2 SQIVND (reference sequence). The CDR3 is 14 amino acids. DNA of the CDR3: TGTGCCAGTGCCCGGGGGGCTACTAATGAAAAACTGTTTTTT. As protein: CASARGATNEKLFF.

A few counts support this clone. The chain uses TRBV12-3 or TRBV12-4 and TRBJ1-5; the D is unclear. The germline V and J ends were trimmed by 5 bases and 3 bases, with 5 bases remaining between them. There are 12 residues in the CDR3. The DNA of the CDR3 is TGTGCCAGCAGTGCGAACAATCAGCCCCAGCATTTT. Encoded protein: CASSANNQPQHF.

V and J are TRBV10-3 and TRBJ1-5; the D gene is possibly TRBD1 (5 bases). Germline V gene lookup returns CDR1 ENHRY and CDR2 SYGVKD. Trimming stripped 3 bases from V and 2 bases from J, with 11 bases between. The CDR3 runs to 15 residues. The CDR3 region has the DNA TGTGCCATCAGTGAAGCAGGGAGGGGCAATCAGCCCCAGCATTTT. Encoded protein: CAISEAGRGNQPQHF.

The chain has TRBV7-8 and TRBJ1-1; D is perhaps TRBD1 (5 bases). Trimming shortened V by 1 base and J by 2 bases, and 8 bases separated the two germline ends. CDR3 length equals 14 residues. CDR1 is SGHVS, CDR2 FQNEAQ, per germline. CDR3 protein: CASSLEGANTEAFF. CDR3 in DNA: TGTGCCAGCAGCTTAGAAGGGGCCAACACTGAAGCTTTCTTT.

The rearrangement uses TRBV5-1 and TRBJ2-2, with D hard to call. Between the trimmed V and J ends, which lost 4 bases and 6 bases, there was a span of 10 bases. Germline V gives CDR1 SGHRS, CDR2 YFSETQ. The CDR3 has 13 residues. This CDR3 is CASSPGSSGELFF. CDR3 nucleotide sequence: TGCGCCAGCAGCCCTGGCTCCTCCGGGGAGCTGTTTTTT. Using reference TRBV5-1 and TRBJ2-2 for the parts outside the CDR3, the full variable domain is KAGVTQTPRYLIKTRGQQVTLSCSPISGHRSVSWYQQTPGQGLQFLFEYFSETQRNKGNFPGRFSGRQFSNSRSEMNVSTLELGDSALYLCASSPGSSGELFFGEGSRLTVL.

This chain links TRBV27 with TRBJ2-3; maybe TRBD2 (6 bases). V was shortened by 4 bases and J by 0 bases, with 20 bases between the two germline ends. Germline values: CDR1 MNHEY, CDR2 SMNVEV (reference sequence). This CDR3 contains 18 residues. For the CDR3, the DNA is TGTGCCAGCAGTTCCTGGCGGATTCCGGGGGATAGCACAGATACGCAGTATTTT. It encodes CASSSWRIPGDSTDTQYF.

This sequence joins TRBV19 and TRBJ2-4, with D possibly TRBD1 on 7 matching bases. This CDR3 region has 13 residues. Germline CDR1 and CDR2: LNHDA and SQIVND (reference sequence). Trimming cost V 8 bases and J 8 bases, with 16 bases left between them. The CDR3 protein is CASRQGPGDIQYF. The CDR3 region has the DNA TGTGCCAGTCGACAGGGCCCGGGAGACATTCAGTACTTC. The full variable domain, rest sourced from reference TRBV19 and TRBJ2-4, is DGGITQSPKYLFRKEGQNVTLSCEQNLNHDAMYWYRQDPGQGLRLIYYSQIVNDFQKGDIAEGYSVSREKKESFPLTVTSAQKNPTAFYLCASRQGPGDIQYFGAGTRLSVL.

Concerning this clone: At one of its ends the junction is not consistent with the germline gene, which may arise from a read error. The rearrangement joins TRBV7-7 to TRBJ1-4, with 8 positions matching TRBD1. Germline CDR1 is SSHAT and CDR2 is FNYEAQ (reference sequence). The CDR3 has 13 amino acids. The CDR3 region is CASSLDRGEKLFF. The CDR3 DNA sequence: TGTGCTAGCAGCTTAGACAGGGGTGAAAAACTGTTTTTT.

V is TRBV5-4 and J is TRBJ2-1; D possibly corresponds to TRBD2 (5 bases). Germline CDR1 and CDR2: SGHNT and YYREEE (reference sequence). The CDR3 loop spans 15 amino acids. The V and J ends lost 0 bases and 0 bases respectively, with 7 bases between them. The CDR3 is CASSLVLGSYNEQFF. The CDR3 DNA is TGTGCCAGCAGCTTGGTACTAGGCTCCTACAATGAGCAGTTCTTC.

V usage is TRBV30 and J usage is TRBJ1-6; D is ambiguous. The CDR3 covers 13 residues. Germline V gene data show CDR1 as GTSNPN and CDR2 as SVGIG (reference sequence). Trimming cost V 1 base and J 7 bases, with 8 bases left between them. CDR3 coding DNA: TGTGCCTGGAGTGAGAGGGAAAATTCACCCCTCCACTTT. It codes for CAWSERENSPLHF.

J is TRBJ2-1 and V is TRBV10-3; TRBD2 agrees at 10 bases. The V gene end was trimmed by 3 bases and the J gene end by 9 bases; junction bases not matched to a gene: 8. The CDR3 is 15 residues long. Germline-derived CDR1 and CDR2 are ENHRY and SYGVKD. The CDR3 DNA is TGTGCCATCAGTGATTCACTAGCGGGGTATGGTGAGCAGTTCTTC. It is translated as CAISDSLAGYGEQFF.

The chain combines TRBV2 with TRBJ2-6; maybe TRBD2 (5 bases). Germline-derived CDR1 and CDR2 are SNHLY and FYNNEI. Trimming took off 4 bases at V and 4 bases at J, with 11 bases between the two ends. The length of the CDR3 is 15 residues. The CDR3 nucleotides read TGTGCCAGCAGTGGTGTGAGGGCCGGGGCCAACGTCCTGACTTTC. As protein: CASSGVRAGANVLTF. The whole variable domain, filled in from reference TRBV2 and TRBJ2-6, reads EPEVTQTPSHQVTQMGQEVILRCVPISNHLYFYWYRQILGQKVEFLVSFYNNEISEKSEIFDDQFSVERPDGSNFTLKIRSTKLEDSAMYFCASSGVRAGANVLTFGAGSRLTVL.

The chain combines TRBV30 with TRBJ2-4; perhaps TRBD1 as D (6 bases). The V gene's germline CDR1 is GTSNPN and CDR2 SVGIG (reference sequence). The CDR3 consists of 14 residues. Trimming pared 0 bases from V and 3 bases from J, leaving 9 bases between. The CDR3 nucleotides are TGTGCCTGGAGTGTGGGGGCGGTCAAAAACATTCAGTACTTC. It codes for CAWSVGAVKNIQYF.

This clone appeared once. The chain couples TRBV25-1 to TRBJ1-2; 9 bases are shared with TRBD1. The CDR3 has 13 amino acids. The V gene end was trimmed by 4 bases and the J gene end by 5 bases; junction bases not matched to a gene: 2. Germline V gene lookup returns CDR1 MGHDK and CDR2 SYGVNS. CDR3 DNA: TGTGCCAGCAGTGGGGGACAGGGATATGGCTACACCTTC. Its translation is CASSGGQGYGYTF.

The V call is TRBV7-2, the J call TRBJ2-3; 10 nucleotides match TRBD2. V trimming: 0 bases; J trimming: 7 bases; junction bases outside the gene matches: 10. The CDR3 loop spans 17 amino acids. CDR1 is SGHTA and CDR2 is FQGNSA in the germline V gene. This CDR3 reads CASSLAASGGRGNTQYF. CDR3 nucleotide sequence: TGTGCCAGCAGCTTAGCGGCTAGCGGGGGACGGGGAAATACGCAGTATTTT.

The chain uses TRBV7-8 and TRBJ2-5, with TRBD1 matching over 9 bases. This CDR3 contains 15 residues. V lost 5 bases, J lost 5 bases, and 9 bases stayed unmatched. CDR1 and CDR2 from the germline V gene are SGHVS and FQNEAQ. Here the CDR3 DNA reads TGTGCCAGCAGCCATACAGGGGGCGGTTGGGAGACCCAGTACTTC. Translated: CASSHTGGGWETQYF.

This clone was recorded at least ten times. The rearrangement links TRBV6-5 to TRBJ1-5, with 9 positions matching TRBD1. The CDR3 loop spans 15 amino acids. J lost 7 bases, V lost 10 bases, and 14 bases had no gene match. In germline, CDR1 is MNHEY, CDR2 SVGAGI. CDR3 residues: CATSGADRGVQPQHF. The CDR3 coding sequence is TGTGCCACTTCGGGGGCGGACAGGGGTGTCCAGCCCCAGCATTTT.

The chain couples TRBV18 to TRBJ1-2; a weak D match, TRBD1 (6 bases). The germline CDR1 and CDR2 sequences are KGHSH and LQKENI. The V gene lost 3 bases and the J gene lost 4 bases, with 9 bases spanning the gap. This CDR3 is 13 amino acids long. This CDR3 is CASSPRGRYGYTF. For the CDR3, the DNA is TGTGCCAGCTCACCCAGGGGCCGCTATGGCTACACCTTC.

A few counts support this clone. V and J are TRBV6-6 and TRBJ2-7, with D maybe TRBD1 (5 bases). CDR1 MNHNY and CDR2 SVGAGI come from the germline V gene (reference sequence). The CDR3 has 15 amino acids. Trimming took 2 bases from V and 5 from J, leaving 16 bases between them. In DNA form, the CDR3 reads TGTGCCAGCAGTTACGGGTCCAGGGTTCCCAACGAGCAGTACTTC. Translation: CASSYGSRVPNEQYF.

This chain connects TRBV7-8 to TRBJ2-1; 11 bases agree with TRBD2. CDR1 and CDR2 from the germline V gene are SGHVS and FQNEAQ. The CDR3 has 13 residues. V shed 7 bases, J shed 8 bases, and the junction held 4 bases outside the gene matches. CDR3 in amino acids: CASISGGEDEQFF. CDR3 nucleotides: TGTGCCAGCATTAGCGGGGGGGAAGATGAGCAGTTCTTC.